Below, 13 T cell receptor beta chains from the same sample are listed, as sequenced in a study of cytomegalovirus exposure and HLA in healthy donors. PCR amplification relied on 60 Vbeta primers (plus 13 Jbeta primers). Data came from immunoSEQ multiplex PCR; TCRdb stores just in-frame clones and leaves some out. This repertoire shows 150,000 to 200,000 clones, approximately 88% found once; its top ten account for 0.2% to 0.3%. What was sequenced was PBMCs. The source of these receptors is a boy younger than 18 in good health and CMV-seronegative.

The chain combines TRBV9 with TRBJ2-3; 11 bases fit TRBD2. The CDR3 is 18 residues long. Germline V CDR1 and CDR2: SGDLS, YYNGEE. V dropped 0 bases and J dropped 2; count of bases not matched to a gene: 8. The CDR3 nucleotides read TGTGCCAGCAGCGTAGGGGCATCACTAGCGGGGGCCACAGATACGCAGTATTTT. Translation gives CASSVGASLAGATDTQYF.

The chain has TRBV7-9 and TRBJ2-2; D may be TRBD2 (5 bases). Trimming stripped 3 bases from V and 1 base from J, with 6 bases between. There are 14 residues in the CDR3. CDR1 and CDR2 from the germline V gene are SEHNR and FQNEAQ (reference sequence). The CDR3 sequence: CASSFRGNTGELFF. The CDR3, as DNA: TGTGCCAGCAGCTTCCGGGGGAACACCGGGGAGCTGTTTTTT.

This chain links TRBV29-1 with TRBJ2-3; TRBD2 matches 12 bases. V was pared by 8 bases and J by 6 bases, with 6 bases of the junction left unmatched. This CDR3 spans 13 amino acids. Germline CDR1 reads SQVTM; CDR2 reads ANQGSEA. CDR3: CSYGLAGPDTQYF. The CDR3 bases are TGCAGCTATGGACTAGCGGGACCTGATACGCAGTATTTT.

The chain has TRBV9 and TRBJ2-5; TRBD1 matches 10 bases. The CDR3 sequence is 14 residues long. Trimming took 4 bases from V and 7 from J; bases not matched to a gene: 7. Germline V gene data show CDR1 as SGDLS and CDR2 as YYNGEE. CDR3 sequence: CASSSPDRGGTQYF. DNA of the CDR3: TGTGCCAGCAGCTCCCCGGACAGGGGGGGGACCCAGTACTTC.

The chain uses TRBV5-4 and TRBJ2-6, with 10 bases matching TRBD1. The CDR3 consists of 20 residues. The ends lost 5 bases at V and 0 bases at J; junction bases unmatched: 14. Germline V gives CDR1 SGHNT, CDR2 YYREEE (reference sequence). The CDR3 loop is CASRWGQGSPNSSGANVLTF. CDR3 nucleotide sequence: TGTGCCAGCAGATGGGGACAGGGGTCACCCAATAGCTCTGGGGCCAACGTCCTGACTTTC.

A word on this clone: Distinct nucleotide sequences in the sample also encode this CDR3. The J gene is TRBJ2-7, the V gene TRBV27; 14 nucleotides align to TRBD2. The J segment lost 4 bases and the V segment lost 2 bases, leaving 1 base of the junction unmatched. Germline assignment: CDR1 MNHEY and CDR2 SMNVEV (reference sequence). The CDR3 length is 15 residues. CDR3 nucleotides: TGTGCCAGCAGTTTAGGGACTAGCGGGAGTTACGAGCAGTACTTC. It translates to CASSLGTSGSYEQYF.

The J gene is TRBJ1-2, the V gene TRBV2; TRBD1 might be the D (5 bases). CDR1 is SNHLY and CDR2 is FYNNEI in the germline V gene. Trimming took 4 bases from V and 3 from J, leaving 18 bases between them. The CDR3 is 16 amino acids. The CDR3 nucleotides read TGTGCCAGCAGTGGGGGGGGTACCAGGCACCACTATGGCTACACCTTC. Residues: CASSGGGTRHHYGYTF.

This clone was seen a single time. This chain links TRBV9 with TRBJ1-1; D not certain. This CDR3 has 15 residues. The V gene lost 2 bases and the J gene lost 0 bases, with 11 bases spanning the gap. Germline CDR1 reads SGDLS; CDR2 reads YYNGEE. The CDR3 sequence: CASSVSTAMNTEAFF. CDR3 sequence (DNA): TGTGCCAGCAGCGTCTCTACAGCCATGAACACTGAAGCTTTCTTT.

The chain has TRBV5-6 and TRBJ1-6, with TRBD1 identical over 9 bases. The CDR3 sequence is 15 residues long. Looked up from germline, CDR1 is SGHDT and CDR2 is YYEEEE. Trimming removed 5 bases from V and 5 bases from J; junction bases left unmatched: 5. As DNA, the CDR3 is TGTGCCAGCAGACCACAGGGGGCAAATAATTCACCCCTCCACTTT. It encodes CASRPQGANNSPLHF. The full variable domain, with the rest looked up from reference TRBV5-6 and TRBJ1-6, is DAGVTQSPTHLIKTRGQQVTLRCSPKSGHDTVSWYQQALGQGPQFIFQYYEEEERQRGNFPDRFSGHQFPNYSSELNVNALLLGDSALYLCASRPQGANNSPLHFGNGTRLTVT.

This chain uses TRBV30 with TRBJ1-2; 8 positions match TRBD1. The length of the CDR3 is 14 residues. Per the germline V gene, CDR1 is GTSNPN and CDR2 is SVGIG (reference sequence). The J segment lost 6 bases and the V segment lost 1 base, leaving 7 bases of the junction unmatched. The CDR3 DNA sequence: TGTGCCTGGAGTGCGATTAACAGGGGGAATGGCTACACCTTC. Translating gives CAWSAINRGNGYTF.

The V and J genes are TRBV28 and TRBJ1-5, with D unclear. Germline V lookup: CDR1 MDHEN, CDR2 SYDVKM. This CDR3 region has 17 residues. V was trimmed by 8 bases and J by 3 bases, leaving 23 bases between them. As DNA, the CDR3 is TGTGCCAGCGCCAATTCACACCTACAGAGCCTCAATCAGCCCCAGCATTTT. Translated, it gives CASANSHLQSLNQPQHF.

The chain combines TRBV6-5 with TRBJ2-1, with TRBD1 identical over 10 bases. V was pared by 6 bases and J by 14 bases, with 4 bases of the junction left unmatched. Germline V gene lookup returns CDR1 MNHEY and CDR2 SVGAGI. The CDR3 covers 11 residues. The CDR3 reads CASSAGQGKFF. CDR3 nucleotides: TGTGCCAGCAGCGCGGGACAGGGGAAGTTCTTC.

This clone has a single count. The chain combines TRBV28 with TRBJ2-5; 10 nucleotides line up with TRBD2. CDR3 size: 14 residues. CDR1 MDHEN and CDR2 SYDVKM come from the germline V gene. V shed 7 bases, J shed 3 bases, and the junction held 5 bases outside the gene matches. The CDR3 sequence is CASTASGSKETQYF. The CDR3 coding sequence is TGTGCCAGCACAGCTAGCGGGAGTAAAGAGACCCAGTACTTC.